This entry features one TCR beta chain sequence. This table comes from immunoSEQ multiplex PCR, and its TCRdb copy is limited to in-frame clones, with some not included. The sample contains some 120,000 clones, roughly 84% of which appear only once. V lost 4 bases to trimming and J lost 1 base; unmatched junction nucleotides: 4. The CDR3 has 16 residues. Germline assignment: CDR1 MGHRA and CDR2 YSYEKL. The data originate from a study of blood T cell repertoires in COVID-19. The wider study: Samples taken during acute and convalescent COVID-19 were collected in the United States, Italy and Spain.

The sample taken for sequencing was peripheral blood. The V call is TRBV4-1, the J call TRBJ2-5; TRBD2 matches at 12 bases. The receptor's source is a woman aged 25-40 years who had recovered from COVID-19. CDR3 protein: CASSPTSGSPQETQYF. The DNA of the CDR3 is TGCGCCAGCAGCCCGACTAGCGGGAGCCCCCAAGAGACCCAGTACTTC.